This TCR beta chain was documented in a study of blood T cell repertoires in COVID-19. Study context: The United States, Italy and Spain provided the acute and convalescent COVID-19 samples.

This CDR3 region has 15 residues. The germline CDR1 and CDR2 sequences are MNHEY and SVGAGI. Trimming removed 6 bases from V and 0 bases from J, with 12 bases in between. Enrolled during active infection, Seattle patients were then followed longitudinally. Profiling relied on immunoSEQ multiplex PCR, and the TCRdb table lists in-frame clones only, not all of them. The table has 47,000 or so clones, 81% seen once. The receptor's source is a woman over 75 with COVID-19, enrolled during active disease. Sample: peripheral blood. The rearrangement joins TRBV6-5 to TRBJ2-1; a possible D gene is TRBD1 (5 bases). The CDR3 is CASRGYRSSYNEQFF. As DNA, the CDR3 is TGTGCCAGCAGAGGATACAGGAGCTCCTACAATGAGCAGTTCTTC.